Following are 15 T cell receptor beta chains from one sample sequenced in a study of T cell repertoires in cytomegalovirus infection. No cognate antigen is known for these TCRs. MiXCR was run by TCRdb on the reads, yielding one entry per CDR3 protein. The data hold some 800,000 distinct CDR3 sequences, with roughly 29% observed a single time. The sample here was cultured CD8+ T cells from PBMCs, taken from culture after CMV antigen stimulation. Receptors originate from a human donor in good health (CMV status not recorded). Some clones in this sample may be carry-over from other donors' samples.

The CDR3: CASSQESGGAWETQYF. The CDR3 bases are TGTGCCAGCAGCCAAGAGAGCGGGGGGGCGTGGGAGACCCAGTACTTC. V and J are TRBV4-2 and TRBJ2-5, with 10 bases matching TRBD2. This CDR3 is built from 16 residues. V lost 0 bases and J lost 5; bases outside the gene matches: 6. Looked up from germline, CDR1 is LGHNA and CDR2 is YNFKEQ.

This clonotype was counted between two and nine times. This chain links TRBV19 with TRBJ2-6; unclear D gene. Trimming took 3 bases from V and 0 from J, leaving 6 bases between them. CDR3 size: 15 residues. Germline V gene data show CDR1 as LNHDA and CDR2 as SQIVND (reference sequence). The CDR3 sequence is CASSMVDSGANVLTF. The CDR3 DNA reads TGTGCCAGTAGTATGGTGGACTCTGGGGCCAACGTCCTGACTTTC.

In this sample, this clonotype turned up many times. The CDR3 coding sequence is TGTGCCAGCAGCTTAGTGCAGAGAGAGACCCAGTACTTC. This gives the protein CASSLVQRETQYF. The V call is TRBV7-9, the J call TRBJ2-5; no firm D call. Germline V gene sequence: CDR1 SEHNR, CDR2 FQNEAQ (reference sequence). Trimming shortened V by 1 base and J by 4 bases, and 7 bases separated the two germline ends. The CDR3 consists of 13 residues. The variable domain in full, with the rest retrieved from reference TRBV7-9 and TRBJ2-5, is DTGVSQNPRHKITKRGQNVTFRCDPISEHNRLYWYRQTLGQGPEFLTYFQNEAQLEKSRLLSDRFSAERPKGSFSTLEIQRTEQGDSAMYLCASSLVQRETQYFGPGTRLLVL.

V and J are TRBV6-9 and TRBJ2-2; 10 bases line up with TRBD2. This CDR3 has 18 residues. V lost 2 bases, J lost 3 bases, and 9 bases stayed unmatched. The germline gives CDR1 MNHGY, CDR2 SVAAGI. The CDR3 DNA is TGTGCCAGCAGTTATCGCTTCGGTGGACTAGCGGACACCGGGGAGCTGTTTTTT. Translated: CASSYRFGGLADTGELFF.

The chain employs TRBV6-6 and TRBJ2-2; D not certain. Germline CDR1 reads MNHNY; CDR2 reads SVGAGI (reference sequence). Trimming pared 6 bases from V and 3 bases from J, leaving 14 bases between. The CDR3 covers 15 residues. Here the CDR3 DNA reads TGTGCCAGCAGATTAGCCCCCCTTGACACCGGGGAGCTGTTTTTT. Protein: CASRLAPLDTGELFF.

CDR3 in amino acids: CASSISGTGSYEQYF. CDR3 nucleotides: TGTGCCAGCAGTATATCCGGGACAGGATCCTACGAGCAGTACTTC. V is TRBV6-8 and J is TRBJ2-7; the match to TRBD1 covers 8 bases. Germline assignment: CDR1 MNHGY and CDR2 SAAAGT. The CDR3 loop spans 15 amino acids. The ends lost 5 bases at V and 1 base at J; junction bases unmatched: 7.

The chain joins TRBV28 to TRBJ1-1; possibly TRBD1 for D (6 bases). Germline V gene lookup returns CDR1 MDHEN and CDR2 SYDVKM. The CDR3 runs to 14 residues. V lost 7 bases to trimming and J lost 0 bases, with 12 bases between them. DNA of the CDR3: TGTGCCAGCATGACAGGATACATGAACACTGAAGCTTTCTTT. This codes for CASMTGYMNTEAFF. Full variable domain (rest looked up from reference TRBV28 and TRBJ1-1): DVKVTQSSRYLVKRTGEKVFLECVQDMDHENMFWYRQDPGLGLRLIYFSYDVKMKEKGDIPEGYSVSREKKERFSLILESASTNQTSMYLCASMTGYMNTEAFFGQGTRLTVV.

There are a few counts of this clonotype. J is TRBJ2-7 and V is TRBV7-6; D is perhaps TRBD1 (6 bases). There are 17 residues in the CDR3. Germline-derived CDR1 and CDR2 are SGHVS and FNYEAQ. Trimming pared 3 bases from V and 3 bases from J, leaving 21 bases between. CDR3 in DNA: TGTGCCAGCAGCTTTCGGAGCGAGGACAGACCAAACTACGAGCAGTACTTC. Amino acid sequence: CASSFRSEDRPNYEQYF. Looking up the rest from reference TRBV7-6 and TRBJ2-7 gives the full variable domain: GAGVSQSPRYKVTKRGQDVALRCDPISGHVSLYWYRQALGQGPEFLTYFNYEAQQDKSGLPNDRFSAERPEGSISTLTIQRTEQRDSAMYRCASSFRSEDRPNYEQYFGPGTRLTVT.

This clonotype was observed many times. The rearrangement joins TRBV7-9 to TRBJ1-5; no reliable D call. Trimming took off 10 bases at V and 5 bases at J, with 12 bases between the two ends. The CDR3 sequence is 12 residues long. Germline assignment: CDR1 SEHNR and CDR2 FQNEAQ (reference sequence). The CDR3 region has the DNA TGTGCCACCACTTACTCCGATCAGCCCCAGCATTTT. This sequence encodes CATTYSDQPQHF.

The chain couples TRBV6-8 to TRBJ1-2; no clear D gene. The CDR3 contains 11 residues. V lost 8 bases, J lost 0 bases, and 4 bases lay in between. Per the germline V gene, CDR1 is MNHGY and CDR2 is SAAAGT. The CDR3 region is CASPSNYGYTF. The CDR3 DNA reads TGTGCCAGCCCGTCTAACTATGGCTACACCTTC.

Here the CDR3 reads CASRSRTGTDTQYF. CDR3 bases: TGTGCCAGCAGATCTCGGACAGGCACAGATACGCAGTATTTT. The chain has TRBV12-3 or TRBV12-4 and TRBJ2-3, with D tentatively TRBD1 (6 bases). The V and J ends lost 6 bases and 1 base respectively, with 11 bases between them. The CDR3 loop spans 14 amino acids.

This sequence joins TRBV4-1 and TRBJ2-1; no clear D gene. Per germline, CDR1 MGHRA and CDR2 YSYEKL. V was pared by 4 bases and J by 9 bases, with 16 bases between. The CDR3 covers 14 residues. The CDR3 protein is CASSLMDEVGEQFF. DNA for the CDR3: TGCGCCAGCAGCCTAATGGACGAGGTTGGTGAGCAGTTCTTC.

This chain joins TRBV27 and TRBJ1-1; D not certain. The CDR3 length is 13 residues. Germline CDR1 reads MNHEY; CDR2 reads SMNVEV (reference sequence). The V gene lost 2 bases and the J gene lost 3 bases, with 7 bases spanning the gap. The CDR3 here is CASSLLLHTEAFF. CDR3 DNA sequence: TGTGCCAGCAGTTTACTCTTGCACACTGAAGCTTTCTTT.

The rearrangement joins TRBV7-9 to TRBJ2-5, with 10 bases matching TRBD2. V dropped 5 bases and J dropped 3; count of bases not matched to a gene: 12. This CDR3 spans 17 amino acids. Germline assignment: CDR1 SEHNR and CDR2 FQNEAQ (reference sequence). Here the CDR3 DNA reads TGTGCCAGCAGCCCACCCCTAAAACTAGCGGGGAAAGAGACCCAGTACTTC. The encoded protein is CASSPPLKLAGKETQYF.

This chain links TRBV10-3 with TRBJ2-1, with 11 bases identical to TRBD2. Germline values: CDR1 ENHRY, CDR2 SYGVKD. The CDR3 totals 13 residues. J gave up 7 bases and V 4 bases, and 0 bases lay outside the gene matches. CDR3 region: CAISGLAGNEQFF. In DNA, the CDR3 is TGTGCCATCAGTGGACTAGCGGGGAATGAGCAGTTCTTC.